This T cell receptor beta chain came from a study of OX40 agonist ivuxolimab in advanced cancers. Study at large: Patients were dosed intravenously with ivuxolimab at 0.01 to 10 mg/kg every 2 weeks.

With respect to this clone: Its cognate antigen is unknown.

With 0 bases clipped from V and 7 bases from J, the junction kept 8 bases outside the gene matches. The V gene's germline CDR1 is SGHDN and CDR2 FVKESK. The CDR3 covers 17 residues. Blood specimens came from baseline, cycle 4 day 1, and cycle 7 day 1. Broader study findings: Among the lowest peripheral clonal expansion occurred in 0.1-3.0 mg/kg partial responders.

The method was immunoSEQ multiplex PCR; TCRdb's version includes in-frame clones alone and lacks a portion of them. Of tens of thousands of clones in the sample, roughly nine tenths were seen once. This sample comprised CD4+ or CD8+ T cells sorted from blood, obtained in a trial of the OX40 agonist ivuxolimab. The TCR comes from an adult with an advanced solid tumor such as melanoma, head and neck, liver or kidney cancer. V gene TRBV14 combines with J gene TRBJ2-2; 10 bases line up with TRBD2. The CDR3 nucleotides read TGTGCCAGCAGCCAAGAGTCTGCTAGCGGGAGTGTCGGGGAGCTGTTTTTT. It codes for CASSQESASGSVGELFF.